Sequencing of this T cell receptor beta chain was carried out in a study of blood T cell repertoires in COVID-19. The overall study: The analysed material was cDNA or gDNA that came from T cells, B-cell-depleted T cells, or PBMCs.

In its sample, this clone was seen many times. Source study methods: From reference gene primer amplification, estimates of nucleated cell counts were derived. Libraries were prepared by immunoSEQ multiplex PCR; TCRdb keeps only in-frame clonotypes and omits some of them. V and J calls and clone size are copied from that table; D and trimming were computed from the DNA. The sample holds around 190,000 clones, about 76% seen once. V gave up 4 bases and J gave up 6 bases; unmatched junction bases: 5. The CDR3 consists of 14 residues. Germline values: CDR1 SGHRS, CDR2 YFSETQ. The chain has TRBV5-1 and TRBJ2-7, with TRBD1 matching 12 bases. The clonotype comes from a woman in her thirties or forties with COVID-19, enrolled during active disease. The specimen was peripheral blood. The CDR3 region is CASSTGTGGSEQYF. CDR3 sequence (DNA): TGCGCCAGCAGCACCGGGACAGGGGGCAGCGAGCAGTACTTC.